These T cell receptor beta chains were read from a single sample in a study of T cell changes during pregnancy in multiple sclerosis. TCRdb keeps only in-frame clones here, not all; method: immunoSEQ multiplex PCR. The data show fewer than 140,000 clones, about 90% seen once. The sample in question was peripheral blood, obtained after pregnancy. The receptors were sampled from a female donor with multiple sclerosis, enrolled in a pregnancy study. The CDR3 runs from the conserved cysteine through the conserved F or W. A D gene is named only where the DNA matches it firmly. Size values are once, few and many counts, or a class for expanded clones, and some rows have none.

TRBV9	TRBJ2-2	-	-	TGTGCCAGCAGCCCAACCCTAGGAGGGGGCGGGTACACCGGGGAGCTGTTTTTT	CASSPTLGGGGYTGELFF
TRBV5-8	TRBJ2-3	once	TRBD1	TGTGCCAGTGAAAGGACAGGGGGCACAGATACGCAGTATTTT	CASERTGGTDTQYF
TRBV9	TRBJ1-2	-	-	TGTGCCAGCAGCGTAACAGGAGCTAACTATGGCTACACCTTC	CASSVTGANYGYTF
TRBV30	TRBJ1-2	once	-	TGTGCCTGGAGTAAGAGTAACTATGGCTACACCTTC	CAWSKSNYGYTF
TRBV4-1	TRBJ1-3	-	-	TGCGCCAGCAGCCCCCCACAGGGCTCCTCTGGAAACACCATATATTTT	CASSPPQGSSGNTIYF
TRBV5-1	TRBJ2-3	-	-	TGCGCCAGCAGCCTATCACCGACAGATACGCAGTATTTT	CASSLSPTDTQYF
TRBV10-2	TRBJ2-3	-	TRBD2	TGCGCCAGCACCGCAGTAGCGGGGGCCCACACAGATACGCAGTATTTT	CASTAVAGAHTDTQYF
TRBV29-1	TRBJ2-2	-	TRBD1	TGCAGCGCGGGACAGGCCGCGAACACCGGGGAGCTGTTTTTT	CSAGQAANTGELFF
TRBV7-9	TRBJ2-5	-	TRBD1	TGTGCCAGCAGCCCCATGACAGGGCTCCAAGAGACCCAGTACTTC	CASSPMTGLQETQYF
TRBV6-5	TRBJ2-3	-	TRBD2	TGTGCCAGCAGGCCGACTAGCGGTTTCACAGATACGCAGTATTTT	CASRPTSGFTDTQYF
TRBV27	TRBJ2-2	-	TRBD2	TGTGCCAGCAGTTCCCTAGCGGGGGGCATGAACACCGGGGAGCTGTTTTTT	CASSSLAGGMNTGELFF
TRBV19	TRBJ2-7	-	-	TGTGCCAGTAGTATAGTCTTCGGGTACGAGCAGTACTTC	CASSIVFGYEQYF
TRBV9	TRBJ2-3	-	-	TGTGCCAGCAGCGTATCCGGCACAGATACGCAGTATTTT	CASSVSGTDTQYF
TRBV6-1	TRBJ2-3	-	-	TGTGCCAGCAGTGAAGGGGTAGACGGGACAGATACGCAGTATTTT	CASSEGVDGTDTQYF
TRBV7-9	TRBJ2-3	-	-	TGTGCCAGCAGACCGACAGGAAGCACAGATACGCAGTATTTT	CASRPTGSTDTQYF
TRBV10-3	TRBJ2-7	-	TRBD2	TGTGCCATCAGTGAGGGGGAGGGCTGGCTTAACGAGCAGTACTTC	CAISEGEGWLNEQYF
TRBV5-4	TRBJ1-1	once	-	TGTGCCAGCAGCTTGGGGAGGAACACTGAAGCTTTCTTT	CASSLGRNTEAFF
TRBV5-8	TRBJ2-2	-	-	TGTGCCAGCAGCTTGAGGAGGGCCGGGGAGCTGTTTTTT	CASSLRRAGELFF
TRBV7-3	TRBJ2-2	-	TRBD1	TGTGCCAGCAGCGTTCGACAGGGGGCGAGTGGCGGGGAGCTGTTTTTT	CASSVRQGASGGELFF
TRBV25-1	TRBJ2-3	once	-	TGTGCCAGCAGTGACGCCATGGACTTACACACAGATACGCAGTATTTT	CASSDAMDLHTDTQYF
TRBV7-9	TRBJ1-1	-	-	TGTGCCAGCAGCTTAGGGAACGCGGCGGCCATGAAAGAAGCTTTCTTT	CASSLGNAAAMKEAFF
TRBV7-9	TRBJ1-2	few	-	TGTGCCAGCAGCTCACATTTTTTTGGCTACACCTTC	CASSSHFFGYTF
TRBV19	TRBJ1-3	few	TRBD1	TGTGCCAGTAGGAGCCACTCCCGGGACAGGGGCTCTGGAAACACCATATATTTT	CASRSHSRDRGSGNTIYF
TRBV6-5	TRBJ2-3	-	-	TGTGCCAGCACGGGGGGCTGGACGCAGTATTTT	CASTGGWTQYF
TRBV5-1	TRBJ2-3	-	TRBD2	TGCGCCAGCAGCCCGAGCGGGATTGTCACAAATACGCAGTATTTT	CASSPSGIVTNTQYF
TRBV5-1	TRBJ2-1	-	TRBD1	TGCGCCAGCAGTGGACAGGGGGCTTCGAGGAGCTCCTACAATGAGCAGTTCTTC	CASSGQGASRSSYNEQFF
TRBV12-1	TRBJ1-2	-	-	TGTGCCAGCGGCTGGGACAGTTCCTATGGCTACACCTTC	CASGWDSSYGYTF
TRBV7-3	TRBJ1-1	-	-	TGTGCCAGCAGCTTAAGGCCGAGCGACACTGAAGCTTTCTTT	CASSLRPSDTEAFF
TRBV7-2	TRBJ1-4	-	-	TGTGCCAGCAGCTTACGGGGGACTAATGAAAAACTGTTTTTT	CASSLRGTNEKLFF
TRBV27	TRBJ1-2	-	-	TGTGCCAGCAGTCACAGGGCCGGTAGCTATGGCTACACCTTC	CASSHRAGSYGYTF
TRBV5-1	TRBJ1-4	-	-	TGCGCCAGCAGCTACTCAGGGGCCGGGGATGAAAAACTGTTTTTT	CASSYSGAGDEKLFF
TRBV7-2	TRBJ2-6	-	-	TGTGCCAGCAGCAACGCCGGGGGCTCTGGGGCCAACGTCCTGACTTTC	CASSNAGGSGANVLTF
TRBV19	TRBJ1-1	-	-	TGTGCCAGTAGTCCTGGGCAGGGGACGAAAGCTTTCTTT	CASSPGQGTKAFF
TRBV27	TRBJ1-5	-	-	TGTGCCAGCAGAAGCTCTTCTAGCAATCAGCCCCAGCATTTT	CASRSSSSNQPQHF
TRBV5-5	TRBJ1-5	-	-	TGTGCCAGCAGCTTGGCGAGTCTATCTAGCAATCAGCCCCAGCATTTT	CASSLASLSSNQPQHF
TRBV11-2	TRBJ2-7	once	TRBD1	TGTGCCAGCAGCCGAACCGGGACAGTGAGCGGCGAGCAGTACTTC	CASSRTGTVSGEQYF